This T cell receptor (beta chain) was identified during a study of shared clonotypes between healthy human individuals. Study-level findings and limits: Among donors, sharing of clonotypes was expected to be affected by sequencing depth.

As regards this clone: What it binds is not known. Additional DNA sequences in this sample encode the identical CDR3.

Once extracted for a subset, genomic DNA was divided evenly among several immunoSEQ plates. Assay: immunoSEQ multiplex PCR; the TCRdb copy retains only in-frame clones and omits some. This table has fewer than 1.6 million clones, just under 99% appearing once. This CDR3 is 14 amino acids long. Germline lookup yields CDR1 SGHRS and CDR2 YFSETQ. V was cut by 0 bases and J by 1 base, with 5 bases left in between. Sample: naive CD4+ T cells sorted from blood. Subset given: CD45RA+ positively selected. The sequence derives from a man aged 30 to 39 in good health. The V call is TRBV5-1, the J call TRBJ1-5; D not certain. In DNA form, the CDR3 reads TGCGCCAGCAGCTTGGTCCCAAGCAATCAGCCCCAGCATTTT. This translates into CASSLVPSNQPQHF.